This T cell receptor (beta chain) emerged from a study of blood T cell repertoires in COVID-19. Overall study context: Samples representing acute and convalescent COVID-19 were sourced from the United States, Italy and Spain. Sample material is recorded as cDNA or gDNA derived from T cells, B-cell-depleted T cells, or PBMCs.

Authors' processing steps: Counts of nucleated cells, estimated from reference gene primer amplification, were obtained. Assay used: immunoSEQ multiplex PCR; TCRdb lists only in-frame clones, some missing. V, J and clone size were drawn from that table, and D and trimming were deduced from the DNA. The sample holds about 91,000 clones; 88% are singletons and the top ten take 8.1%. Trimming removed 3 bases from V and 4 bases from J, with 15 bases in between. There are 16 residues in the CDR3. Germline-derived CDR1 and CDR2 are LNHNV and YYDKDF (reference sequence). This chain uses TRBV15 with TRBJ2-2, with D possibly matching TRBD2 (6 bases). The sequencing input was peripheral blood. The sequence was collected from a woman in her 70s with acute or convalescent COVID-19. The CDR3, as DNA: TGTGCCACCAGCAGCGAACCGGGACTGCTCACCGGGGAGCTGTTTTTT. Encoded protein: CATSSEPGLLTGELFF.